This TCR beta chain was captured by sequencing in a study of breast tumors, draining lymph nodes, adjacent tissues. One entry per CDR3 protein, called by TCRdb with MiXCR from the multiplex PCR reads. The sample carries approximately 150,000 distinct CDR3 sequences, 32% recorded once. This CDR3 has 15 residues. With 6 bases clipped from V and 3 bases from J, the junction kept 10 bases outside the gene matches. Looked up from germline, CDR1 is SGHTA and CDR2 is FQGNSA. This clonotype was seen only once. Breast cancer patients provided tissue from their axillary draining lymph nodes. The chain joins TRBV7-2 to TRBJ1-2, with TRBD1 matching 7 bases. The receptor's source is a female donor with breast cancer. Some clones in this sample may be carry-over from other donors' samples. Material: axillary lymph node tissue. In DNA form, the CDR3 reads TGTGCCAGCAGACCGAGTAACAGGGGAGACTATGGCTACACCTTC. The encoded protein is CASRPSNRGDYGYTF.